This entry is about one T cell receptor beta chain. The antigen is unknown. CD45RO/CCR7/CD25/CD127/CD95/CD27 staining was used to isolate CD4+ naive, central memory, regulatory and stem cell-like memory cells by sorting. The source of the sample is a study of beta chain features in type 1 diabetes. Study information: Across every sample, around 98 million sorted cells were examined in total.

Sequencing targeted expressed TCRB transcripts, as all isolated RNA had been reverse transcribed. Here immunoSEQ multiplex PCR was the method, and the copy in TCRdb shows in-frame clones only, minus some. Altogether fewer than 200,000 clones are present, about 13% being singletons, with the ten largest covering 0.62%. V shed 5 bases, J shed 3 bases, and the junction held 6 bases outside the gene matches. The CDR3 loop spans 15 amino acids. Germline V lookup: CDR1 MDHEN, CDR2 SYDVKM. Broader study findings: Cells with high TCR expression could be over-represented when cDNA is sequenced.

The V gene is TRBV28, the J gene TRBJ1-5; 8 positions match TRBD1. The specimen was central memory CD4+ T cells from blood. The clonotype comes from a woman aged 18-35 years in good health. The CDR3 loop is CASSRQGLNNQPQHF. The CDR3 bases are TGTGCCAGCAGTAGACAGGGGTTAAACAATCAGCCCCAGCATTTT. Together with reference TRBV28 and TRBJ1-5, the CDR3 gives the full variable domain: DVKVTQSSRYLVKRTGEKVFLECVQDMDHENMFWYRQDPGLGLRLIYFSYDVKMKEKGDIPEGYSVSREKKERFSLILESASTNQTSMYLCASSRQGLNNQPQHFGDGTRLSIL.